The source of this T cell receptor (beta chain) is a study of T-cell memory formation after mild COVID-19. Study context: The two donors had largely donor-specific TCR clusters.

On this clonotype: No antigen is known for it.

Findings of the study overall: The pre-infection memory compartment contained some responding clones, suggesting cross-reactive memory joined. CD4+ contracting clones lay mainly in CM and EM, CD8+ ones in EMRA.

Each CDR3 protein gets one entry after TCRdb re-called the 5' RACE reads with MiXCR. The sample has approximately 260,000 distinct CDR3 sequences; roughly a sixth are singletons. Sequences were obtained from PBMCs or a T cell subset sorted from them (not recorded which). The sequence came from a man aged 18 to 35 who had mild COVID-19 (a few samples of this study predate the infection). Cell type and time point are not known.

The CDR3 sequence is CASSFQTSGGLDTQYF. As DNA, the CDR3 is TGCGCCAGCAGCTTCCAGACTAGCGGGGGGTTGGATACGCAGTATTTT. The genes are TRBV5-1 and TRBJ2-3; 13 nucleotides agree with TRBD2. J gave up 6 bases and V 2 bases, and 6 bases lay outside the gene matches. CDR1 and CDR2 from the germline V gene are SGHRS and YFSETQ. The CDR3 is 16 residues long.